This passage covers 19 T cell receptor beta chains from one sample sequenced in a study of blood T cells in healthy people across ages. The authors ran a second PCR of 7 to 11 cycles using a sample-barcoded 5' primer and a J-beta primer mix. TCRdb called the 5' RACE reads again in MiXCR, with one record for every CDR3 protein. Here the sample spans 650,000 to 1,000,000 distinct CDR3 sequences, 35% to 40% being singletons. The material sequenced was blood. All receptors come from a man in his late teens or twenties in good health.

This clonotype came up many times. The V and J genes are TRBV12-3 or TRBV12-4 and TRBJ2-6, with D hard to call. V shed 8 bases and J shed 1 base, with 15 bases lying between them. The CDR3 is 16 amino acids. CDR3 protein: CASLIRVDSGANVLTF. The CDR3 bases are TGTGCCAGCTTGATTCGGGTAGATTCTGGGGCCAACGTCCTGACTTTC.

The rearrangement uses TRBV12-3 or TRBV12-4 and TRBJ1-2; D gene uncertain. The CDR3 loop spans 11 amino acids. V dropped 4 bases and J dropped 13 bases, with 13 bases sitting between them. This CDR3 is CASSSRGGCTF. For the CDR3, the DNA is TGTGCCAGCAGTTCCCGAGGTGGGTGCACCTTC.

This chain links TRBV6-6 with TRBJ2-1; TRBD1 aligns across 8 bases. This CDR3 comprises 15 residues. Germline lookup yields CDR1 MNHNY and CDR2 SVGAGI (reference sequence). V dropped 7 bases and J dropped 0; count of bases not matched to a gene: 5. The CDR3 spells CASMGGQDSYNEQFF. CDR3 in DNA: TGTGCCAGCATGGGGGGACAGGACTCCTACAATGAGCAGTTCTTC.

On this clonotype: A much larger clone is a single base away; this may be a read error. This chain links TRBV18 with TRBJ2-1, with D maybe TRBD1 (5 bases). The better agreement between TRBJ2-7 and the DNA end casts doubt on the J call. Germline V CDR1 and CDR2: KGHSH, LQKENI. The CDR3 runs to 16 residues. The CDR3 loop reads CASSPRSPGSYNEQYF. For the CDR3, the DNA is TGTGCCAGCTCACCACGGAGCCCAGGGTCCTACAATGAGCAGTACTTC.

The chain uses TRBV10-3 and TRBJ2-3; 9 bases align to TRBD2. Germline CDR1 reads ENHRY; CDR2 reads SYGVKD. This CDR3 region has 17 residues. J was trimmed by 7 bases and V by 0 bases; bases with no gene match: 11. The CDR3 region is CAISESAHGAGGNTQYF. CDR3 in DNA: TGTGCCATCAGTGAGTCCGCCCATGGAGCGGGAGGCAATACGCAGTATTTT.

The chain is built from TRBV6-2 or TRBV6-3 and TRBJ2-2; D possibly corresponds to TRBD1 (6 bases). This CDR3 has 14 amino acids. The V and J ends lost 7 bases and 2 bases respectively, with 11 bases between them. Germline V gene lookup returns CDR1 MNHEY and CDR2 SVGEGT. CDR3 residues: CASNGQLNTGELFF. The CDR3, as DNA: TGTGCCAGCAACGGACAGCTCAACACCGGGGAGCTGTTTTTT.

The V gene is TRBV20-1, the J gene TRBJ1-4; D is undetermined. Per the germline V gene, CDR1 is DFQATT and CDR2 is SNEGSKA (reference sequence). V dropped 3 bases and J dropped 7 bases, with 12 bases sitting between them. The CDR3 covers 13 residues. CDR3 bases: TGCAGTGCTAGTGGGCGGGCGGGTGAAAAACTGTTTTTT. Amino acids: CSASGRAGEKLFF.

V is TRBV7-2 and J is TRBJ1-6; maybe TRBD1 (5 bases). This CDR3 has 16 amino acids. Trimming removed 5 bases at V and 7 bases at J, with 18 bases between. CDR1 is SGHTA, CDR2 FQGNSA, per germline. CDR3 DNA: TGTGCCAGCAGCGGCCGGGGGGGTCTGAGAAATTCACCCCTCCACTTT. Its translation: CASSGRGGLRNSPLHF.

This clonotype was observed a handful of times. The chain combines TRBV5-1 with TRBJ2-5, with 7 bases that match TRBD2. This CDR3 region has 16 residues. V shed 4 bases, J shed 2 bases, and the junction held 11 bases outside the gene matches. Germline CDR1 and CDR2: SGHRS and YFSETQ. The CDR3 loop reads CASSEAGGGIQETQYF. The CDR3 region has the DNA TGCGCCAGCAGCGAAGCTGGCGGGGGTATACAAGAGACCCAGTACTTC.

J is TRBJ1-5 and V is TRBV24-1; the D gene is possibly TRBD1 (6 bases). Germline V lookup: CDR1 KGHDR, CDR2 SFDVKD. This CDR3 contains 15 residues. V was cut by 4 bases and J by 6 bases, with 15 bases left in between. DNA of the CDR3: TGTGCCACCAGTGACCGCACAGGGTTGGGTCAGCCCCAGCATTTT. Residues: CATSDRTGLGQPQHF.

The CDR3 nucleotides read TGTGCCAGCAGCGCAAGGGACAGGCAAGAGACCCAGTTCTTC. Its protein is CASSARDRQETQFF. This rearrangement joins TRBV9 to TRBJ2-5; the match to TRBD1 covers 8 bases. The tail of the sequence fits TRBJ2-1 better, so the J call may be wrong. The CDR3 has 14 amino acids. Germline CDR1 SGDLS, CDR2 YYNGEE.

The chain has TRBV28 and TRBJ2-7, with a tentative D call TRBD1 (6 bases). Between the trimmed V and J ends, which lost 0 bases and 0 bases, there was a span of 18 bases. The CDR3 length is 18 residues. The germline gives CDR1 MDHEN, CDR2 SYDVKM. DNA of the CDR3: TGTGCCAGCAGTTTATGCTGGGGGCTGGGGCTCATCTCCTACGAGCAGTACTTC. Translating gives CASSLCWGLGLISYEQYF.

The CDR3 sequence: CASSKSGAHEQYF. The CDR3, as DNA: TGTGCCAGCAGTAAGTCAGGTGCCCACGAGCAGTACTTC. This rearrangement joins TRBV6-6 to TRBJ2-7, with D unresolved. Germline V CDR1 and CDR2: MNHNY, SVGAGI (reference sequence). CDR3 size: 13 residues. V was pared by 5 bases and J by 5 bases, with 13 bases between.

A remark on this clonotype: This may arise from a read error, as a much more abundant clone is one base away. J is TRBJ2-5 and V is TRBV20-1; no clear D. Trimming removed 3 bases from V and 9 bases from J, with 14 bases in between. Germline assignment: CDR1 DFQATT and CDR2 SNEGSKA (reference sequence). CDR3 size: 12 residues. The DNA for the CDR3 is TGCAGTGCTAGGAAGCTAGTTGAGGCCCAGTACTTC. Protein product: CSARKLVEAQYF.

This clonotype came up many times. A much larger clone is a single base away; this may be a read error. This chain joins TRBV4-3 and TRBJ2-1; the D is unclear. This CDR3 is built from 13 residues. CDR1 is LGHNA, CDR2 YSLEER, per germline. Trimming took off 1 base at V and 13 bases at J, with 14 bases between the two ends. This chain's CDR3 is CASSQGLLETQFF. For the CDR3, the DNA is TGCGCCAGCAGCCAAGGCCTCTTAGAGACCCAGTTCTTC.

Many counts were recorded for this clonotype. J is TRBJ2-3 and V is TRBV20-1, with 12 bases aligning to TRBD2. Germline V CDR1 and CDR2: DFQATT, SNEGSKA (reference sequence). The CDR3 totals 18 residues. With 5 bases clipped from V and 1 base from J, the junction kept 13 bases outside the gene matches. CDR3 DNA sequence: TGCAGTGCTCCCCGCCTAGCGGGGGGGCCCTTAGGCACAGATACGCAGTATTTT. Its translation: CSAPRLAGGPLGTDTQYF.

This clonotype has a handful of counts. The chain recombines TRBV7-2 with TRBJ2-5, with 7 nucleotides matching TRBD1. The V segment lost 1 base and the J segment 11 bases; nucleotides outside the gene matches: 13. This CDR3 comprises 15 residues. The germline V gene has CDR1 SGHTA and CDR2 FQGNSA. The CDR3 loop is CASSLGGTEYNEQYF. CDR3 sequence (DNA): TGTGCCAGCAGCTTAGGTGGGACAGAATACAATGAGCAGTACTTC.

About this clonotype itself: This could be a read error, since a much larger clone is one nucleotide away. V is TRBV28 and J is TRBJ2-1; D is unresolved. There are 13 residues in the CDR3. The germline V gene has CDR1 MDHEN and CDR2 SYDVKM. Trimming took off 11 bases at V and 8 bases at J, with 19 bases between the two ends. The CDR3 region is CAGNGVYTDEQFF. CDR3 bases: TGTGCCGGTAACGGTGTGTACACCGATGAGCAGTTCTTC.

V usage is TRBV28 and J usage is TRBJ2-7, with 7 positions matching TRBD2. The CDR3 covers 16 residues. The V and J ends lost 10 bases and 2 bases, in that order; junction bases with no gene match: 17. Germline-derived CDR1 and CDR2 are MDHEN and SYDVKM. CDR3 sequence: CATDTLSRELTYEQYF. In nucleotides, the CDR3 is TGTGCCACCGATACCCTTTCGCGGGAGCTCACCTACGAGCAGTACTTC.